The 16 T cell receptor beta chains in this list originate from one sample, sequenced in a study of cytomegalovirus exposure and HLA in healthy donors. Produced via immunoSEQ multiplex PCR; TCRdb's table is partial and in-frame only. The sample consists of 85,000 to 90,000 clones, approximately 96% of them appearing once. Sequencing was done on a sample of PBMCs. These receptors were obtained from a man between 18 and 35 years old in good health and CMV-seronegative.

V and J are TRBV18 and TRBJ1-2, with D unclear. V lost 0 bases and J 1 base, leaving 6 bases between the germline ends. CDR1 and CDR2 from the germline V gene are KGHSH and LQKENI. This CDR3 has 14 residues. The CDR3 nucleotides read TGTGCCAGCTCACCACCATCCATTAACTATGGCTACACCTTC. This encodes CASSPPSINYGYTF.

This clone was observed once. CDR3 coding DNA: TGTGCCAGCCATAGCGGGAGCGTCGGCGAGCAGTACGTC. It translates to CASHSGSVGEQYV. The genes are TRBV5-6 and TRBJ2-7; 9 nucleotides match TRBD2. Unmatched junction bases numbered 8, after V lost 7 bases and J lost 6 bases. The CDR3 runs to 13 residues. CDR1 is SGHDT and CDR2 is YYEEEE in the germline V gene.

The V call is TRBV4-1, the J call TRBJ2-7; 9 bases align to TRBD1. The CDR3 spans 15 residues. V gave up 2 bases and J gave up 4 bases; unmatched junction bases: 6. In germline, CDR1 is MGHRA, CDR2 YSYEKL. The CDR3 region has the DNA TGCGCCAGCAGCCAACTACACAGGGGGCGGTACGAGCAGTACTTC. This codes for CASSQLHRGRYEQYF.

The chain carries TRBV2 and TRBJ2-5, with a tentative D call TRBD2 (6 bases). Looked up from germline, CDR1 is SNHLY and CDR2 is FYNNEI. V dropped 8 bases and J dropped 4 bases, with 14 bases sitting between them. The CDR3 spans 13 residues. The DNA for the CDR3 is TGTGCCAGCGGCCTGAGGGGAGGAGAGACCCAGTACTTC. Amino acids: CASGLRGGETQYF.

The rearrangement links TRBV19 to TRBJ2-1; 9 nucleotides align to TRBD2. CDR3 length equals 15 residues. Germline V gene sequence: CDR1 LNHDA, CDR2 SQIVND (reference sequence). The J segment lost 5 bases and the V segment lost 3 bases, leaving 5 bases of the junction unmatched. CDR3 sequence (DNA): TGTGCCAGTAGTATTAGCGGGAGTGGGCACAATGAGCAGTTCTTC. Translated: CASSISGSGHNEQFF.

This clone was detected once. CDR3 region: CASRLQGPGGDTEAFF. Written as DNA, the CDR3 is TGTGCCAGCAGGCTCCAGGGTCCCGGTGGGGACACTGAAGCTTTCTTT. The V call is TRBV28, the J call TRBJ1-1; D is perhaps TRBD1 (5 bases). The CDR3 runs 16 residues. Deletions cut 6 bases from V and 3 bases from J, with 20 bases between. Per the germline V gene, CDR1 is MDHEN and CDR2 is SYDVKM. The whole variable domain, remainder taken from reference TRBV28 and TRBJ1-1, is DVKVTQSSRYLVKRTGEKVFLECVQDMDHENMFWYRQDPGLGLRLIYFSYDVKMKEKGDIPEGYSVSREKKERFSLILESASTNQTSMYLCASRLQGPGGDTEAFFGQGTRLTVV.

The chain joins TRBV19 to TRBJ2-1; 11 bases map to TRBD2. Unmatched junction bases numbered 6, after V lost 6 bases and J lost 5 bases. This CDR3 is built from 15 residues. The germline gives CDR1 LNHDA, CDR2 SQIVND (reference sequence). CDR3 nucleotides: TGTGCCAGTAGGACCGGGACTAGCGGACACAATGAGCAGTTCTTC. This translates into CASRTGTSGHNEQFF.

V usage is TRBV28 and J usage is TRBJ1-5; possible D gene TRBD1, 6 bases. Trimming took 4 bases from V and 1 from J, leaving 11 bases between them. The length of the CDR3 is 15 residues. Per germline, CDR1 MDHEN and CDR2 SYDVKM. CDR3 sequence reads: CASSWGQTSNQPQHF. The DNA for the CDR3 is TGTGCCAGCAGTTGGGGACAAACCAGCAATCAGCCCCAGCATTTT.

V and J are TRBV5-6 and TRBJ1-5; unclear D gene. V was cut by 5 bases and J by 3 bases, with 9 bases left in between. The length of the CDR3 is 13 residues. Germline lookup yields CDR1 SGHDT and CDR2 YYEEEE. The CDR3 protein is CASSEGNNQPQHF. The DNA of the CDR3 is TGTGCCAGCAGTGAGGGAAACAATCAGCCCCAGCATTTT.

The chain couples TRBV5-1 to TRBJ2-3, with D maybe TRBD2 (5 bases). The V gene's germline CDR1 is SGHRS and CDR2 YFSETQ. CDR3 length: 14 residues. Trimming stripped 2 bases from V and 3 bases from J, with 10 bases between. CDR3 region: CASSFDGSTDTQYF. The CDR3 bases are TGCGCCAGCAGCTTTGATGGGAGTACAGATACGCAGTATTTT.

The CDR3 here is CASSLEGSGSNEQFF. CDR3 nucleotide sequence: TGCGCCAGCAGCTTGGAAGGTAGCGGGAGCAATGAGCAGTTCTTC. The V call is TRBV5-1, the J call TRBJ2-1; 9 positions match TRBD2. The CDR3 spans 15 residues. With V trimmed by 0 bases and J by 6 bases, 4 bases remained unmatched. Germline assignment: CDR1 SGHRS and CDR2 YFSETQ.

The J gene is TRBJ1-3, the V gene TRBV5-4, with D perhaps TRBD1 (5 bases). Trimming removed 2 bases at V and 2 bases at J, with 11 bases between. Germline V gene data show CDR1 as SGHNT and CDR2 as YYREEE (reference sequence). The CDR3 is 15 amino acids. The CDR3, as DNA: TGTGCCAGCAGCTTTAAAGGGGCCCCTGGAAACACCATATATTTT. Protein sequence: CASSFKGAPGNTIYF.

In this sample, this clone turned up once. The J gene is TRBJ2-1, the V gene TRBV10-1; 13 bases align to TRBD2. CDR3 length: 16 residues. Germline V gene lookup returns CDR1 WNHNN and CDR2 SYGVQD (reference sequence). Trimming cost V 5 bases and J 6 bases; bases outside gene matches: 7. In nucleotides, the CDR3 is TGCGCCAGCAGTAGGCCGGGACTAGCGGGACTCAATGAGCAGTTCTTC. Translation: CASSRPGLAGLNEQFF.

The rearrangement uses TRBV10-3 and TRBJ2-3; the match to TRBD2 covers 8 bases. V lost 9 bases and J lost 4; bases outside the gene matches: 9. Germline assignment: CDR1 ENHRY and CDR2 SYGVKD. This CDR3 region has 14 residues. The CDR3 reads CAIKGGLEPDTQYF. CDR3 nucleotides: TGTGCCATTAAGGGGGGACTAGAACCAGATACGCAGTATTTT.

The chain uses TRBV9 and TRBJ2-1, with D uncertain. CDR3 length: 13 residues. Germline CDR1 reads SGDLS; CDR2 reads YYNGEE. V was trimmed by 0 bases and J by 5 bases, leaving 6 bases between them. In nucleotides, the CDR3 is TGTGCCAGCAGCGTAGGGCAAAACAATGAGCAGTTCTTC. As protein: CASSVGQNNEQFF.

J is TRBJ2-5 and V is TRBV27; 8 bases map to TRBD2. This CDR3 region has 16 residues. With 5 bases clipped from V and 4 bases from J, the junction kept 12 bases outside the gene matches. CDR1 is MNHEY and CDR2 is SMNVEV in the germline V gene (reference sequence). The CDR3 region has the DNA TGTGCCAGCAGTACACCCCGTAGCGGGAAGGGAGAGACCCAGTACTTC. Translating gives CASSTPRSGKGETQYF.